This T cell receptor beta chain was sequenced for a study of beta chain features in type 1 diabetes. The study, taken as a whole, reports: When Type 1 diabetes patients were examined, their TCRB CDR3s proved moderately but significantly shorter in all four CD4+ subsets. The naive, central memory and Treg TCRB repertoires looked more alike in patients than they did in healthy donors. VDJ junctions from patients with type 1 diabetes contained fewer insertions and more deletions.

On average, the one heparinised blood draw given by each donor was approximately 120 mL. Sorting with CD45RO/CCR7/CD25/CD127/CD95/CD27 yielded naive, central memory, regulatory and stem-like memory CD4+ cells. Only a few counts were recorded for this clone. Its antigen is still unknown. The isolated RNA, all of it, was reverse transcribed, so expressed TCRB transcripts were what got sequenced. Profiling relied on immunoSEQ multiplex PCR, and the TCRdb table lists in-frame clones only, not all of them. The sample consists of hundreds of thousands of clones, around 12% of them appearing once. The TCR comes from a woman aged 18-35 years with type 1 diabetes. The sequencing input was naive CD4+ T cells from blood.

The CDR3 DNA sequence: TGTGCCAGCAGGTTCTCTAGCGGGGGGGCGTATGAGCAGTTCTTC. This translates into CASRFSSGGAYEQFF. This sequence joins TRBV7-2 and TRBJ2-1; the match to TRBD2 covers 12 bases. The CDR3 is 15 amino acids. Germline V gene lookup returns CDR1 SGHTA and CDR2 FQGNSA. V was pared by 6 bases and J by 8 bases, with 8 bases of the junction left unmatched.